This T cell receptor beta chain emerged from a study of shared clonotypes between healthy human individuals. Study at large: Researchers assigned three CD4 naive, three CD4 memory, two CD8 naive and one CD8 memory plate to each donor. Findings of the study overall: Despite large depth, rarefaction showed incomplete sorted-subset sequencing. It was the few donors that limited the genetic and exposure-history diversity represented. It was anticipated that sequencing depth would influence how many clonotypes donors shared.

V was trimmed by 1 base and J by 1 base, leaving 10 bases between them. Germline V CDR1 and CDR2: LGHNA, YSLEER. The CDR3 length is 15 residues. As concerns this clone: Its antigen is still unknown.

Produced via immunoSEQ multiplex PCR; TCRdb's table is partial and in-frame only. This table holds around 2.5 million clones, 80% to 95% found once. V and J are TRBV4-3 and TRBJ1-1; perhaps TRBD1 as D (5 bases). Material for sequencing was naive CD4+ T cells from PBMCs. Subset: CD45RA+ positively selected. The sequence came from a man aged 18 to 30 in good health. Some clones in this sample may be carry-over from other donors' samples. The CDR3 sequence: CASSQVWGPNTEAFF. In nucleotides, the CDR3 is TGCGCCAGCAGCCAAGTTTGGGGACCGAACACTGAAGCTTTCTTT.